Below are 7 T cell receptor beta chains sequenced from a single sample in a study of blood T cells in healthy people across ages. It was with a sample-barcoded 5' primer and a J-beta primer mix that a second PCR of roughly 7 to 12 cycles was run. TCRdb redid the calling of the 5' RACE reads with MiXCR, one entry per CDR3 protein. This table has 1 million or so distinct CDR3 sequences, roughly 45% appearing once. Sequencing was performed on blood. These TCRs come from a woman in her sixties in good health.

The V and J genes are TRBV7-6 and TRBJ2-1, with 8 bases matching TRBD1. The J call may be in error: the DNA end matches TRBJ2-7 better. This CDR3 is built from 17 residues. The germline CDR1 and CDR2 sequences are SGHVS and FNYEAQ. The CDR3 here is CASSLGDRSRITYEQYF. The CDR3 bases are TGTGCCAGCAGCTTAGGGGACAGGTCCCGCATTACCTACGAGCAGTACTTC.

V and J are TRBV2 and TRBJ2-5; 7 bases are shared with TRBD1. The CDR3 loop spans 12 amino acids. CDR1 and CDR2 from the germline V gene are SNHLY and FYNNEI. V lost 9 bases and J lost 5; bases outside the gene matches: 6. The CDR3: CASGTVTETQYF. As DNA, the CDR3 is TGTGCCAGTGGGACAGTAACGGAGACCCAGTACTTC.

This clonotype showed up just a few times. This chain uses TRBV14 with TRBJ2-5; TRBD2 matches at 7 bases. Germline lookup yields CDR1 SGHDN and CDR2 FVKESK. The CDR3 length is 15 residues. The junction had 8 bases not matched to a gene; V was cut back by 2 bases and J by 5 bases. The CDR3 sequence: CASSQPLAETETQYF. In nucleotides, the CDR3 is TGTGCCAGCAGCCAACCCCTAGCGGAGACGGAGACCCAGTACTTC.

This clonotype has a handful of counts. This chain uses TRBV21-1 with TRBJ2-3; the table's D call, TRBD1, was not checked against the DNA. TRBV21-1 is labeled a pseudogene. The CDR3 contains 14 residues. The CDR3 loop is CASSKGDSTDTQYF. The CDR3, as DNA: TGTGCCAGCAGCAAAGGGGACAGCACAGATACGCAGTATTTT.

This chain connects TRBV6-6 to TRBJ2-1, with TRBD2 identical over 9 bases. Germline V CDR1 and CDR2: MNHNY, SVGAGI (reference sequence). This CDR3 is built from 16 residues. The V segment lost 6 bases and the J segment 1 base; nucleotides outside the gene matches: 7. CDR3 DNA sequence: TGTGCCAGCAGCCCTTCTGCGGGAGGGTCCTACAATGAGCAGTTCTTC. Translating it yields CASSPSAGGSYNEQFF.

The J gene is TRBJ2-5, the V gene TRBV2; 12 bases fit TRBD2. The CDR3 contains 14 residues. Looked up from germline, CDR1 is SNHLY and CDR2 is FYNNEI. J gave up 7 bases and V 4 bases, and 4 bases lay outside the gene matches. This CDR3 reads CASSGTSGAGTQYF. DNA for the CDR3: TGTGCCAGCAGTGGGACTAGCGGGGCCGGGACCCAGTACTTC. Supplemented by reference TRBV2 and TRBJ2-5, the full variable domain reads EPEVTQTPSHQVTQMGQEVILRCVPISNHLYFYWYRQILGQKVEFLVSFYNNEISEKSEIFDDQFSVERPDGSNFTLKIRSTKLEDSAMYFCASSGTSGAGTQYFGPGTRLLVL.

The chain combines TRBV2 with TRBJ2-2; the match to TRBD2 covers 12 bases. The CDR3 is made up of 14 amino acids. V lost 8 bases and J lost 6; bases outside the gene matches: 4. Germline CDR1 reads SNHLY; CDR2 reads FYNNEI. CDR3 DNA: TGTGCCAGCCTGGGACTAGCGGGCGCCGGGGAGCTGTTTTTT. Amino acid sequence: CASLGLAGAGELFF.